These T cell receptor beta chains were read from a single sample in a study of blood T cell repertoires in COVID-19. The table came from immunoSEQ multiplex PCR; TCRdb's copy has only in-frame clones and leaves some out. The sample consists of some 200,000 clones, 82% of them appearing once. Material for sequencing was PBMCs or T cells enriched from blood (not recorded which). All receptors derive from a woman between 55 and 75 years old with acute COVID-19. Each CDR3 is given with its conserved first and last residue. A D gene is named only where the DNA matches it firmly. Size tells how often a clone was seen (once, few, many) or the class of an expanded clone, and some rows leave it out.

V	size	J	D	DNA	CDR3
TRBV11-3	-	TRBJ2-2	TRBD2	TGTGCCAGCAGCCCTCGACTAGCGGGAGACGGGGAGCTGTTTTTT	CASSPRLAGDGELFF
TRBV6-5	-	TRBJ1-1	-	TGTGCCAGCAGTTACTTCGGTACAGGGATCCCTGAAGCTTTCTTT	CASSYFGTGIPEAFF
TRBV4-3	-	TRBJ1-1	-	TGCGCCAGCAGCCAAGATTGGAACCTACAGTGGGCTGAAGCTTTCTTT	CASSQDWNLQWAEAFF
TRBV11-2	-	TRBJ1-1	-	TGTGCCAGCAGCTCAAGGGGCAGGGGGAACACTGAAGCTTTCTTT	CASSSRGRGNTEAFF
TRBV6-5	-	TRBJ1-2	-	TGTGCCAGCAGAGCCGGGGCTAACTATGGCTACACCTTC	CASRAGANYGYTF
TRBV18	once	TRBJ1-1	-	TGTGCCAGCTGCACAGGGACGAACACTGAAGCTTTCTTT	CASCTGTNTEAFF
TRBV2	-	TRBJ1-5	TRBD1	TGTGCCAGCAGCCAGACAGGGAATCAGCCCCAGCATTTT	CASSQTGNQPQHF
TRBV27	once	TRBJ2-7	-	TGTGCCAGCAAAGGGGGAGCCTACTCCTACGAGCAGTACTTC	CASKGGAYSYEQYF
TRBV5-1	-	TRBJ1-2	-	TGCGCCAGCAGCTTGTCTAGGGGCAGCTACACCTTC	CASSLSRGSYTF
TRBV6-6	-	TRBJ1-2	TRBD1	TGTGCCAGCAGTTACCCCAAGACAGGGTGGAATGGCTACACCTTC	CASSYPKTGWNGYTF
TRBV5-1	few	TRBJ1-6	-	TGCGCCAGCAGCTCCGGACAGAACTTGCCCGATTCACCCCTCCACTTT	CASSSGQNLPDSPLHF
TRBV30	-	TRBJ1-3	-	TGTGCCTGGAGCCCAGACAGTTTTGGAAACACCATATATTTT	CAWSPDSFGNTIYF
TRBV7-2	few	TRBJ2-3	TRBD2	TGTGCCAGCAGCTTAGGACTAGCGGGGCGAGATACGCAGTATTTT	CASSLGLAGRDTQYF
TRBV18	-	TRBJ1-2	-	TGTGCCAGCTCACCACCCGTAAGGGGTGGCTACACCTTC	CASSPPVRGGYTF
TRBV5-1	few	TRBJ1-1	-	TGCGCCAGCAGCCGGTCCGGGACAAAGAACACTGAAGCTTTCTTT	CASSRSGTKNTEAFF
TRBV9	-	TRBJ1-1	TRBD1	TGTGCCAGACAGGGGGAGGCCACTGAAGCTTTCTTT	CARQGEATEAFF
TRBV18	-	TRBJ2-1	TRBD1	TGTGCCAGCTCACGGACCGGGACAGGGGTCCCATTGCCATACAATGAGCAGTTCTTC	CASSRTGTGVPLPYNEQFF
TRBV7-2	-	TRBJ2-1	-	TGTGCCAGCAGCTTAAGAATCCAGAGCGGGTCCTACAATGAGCAGTTCTTC	CASSLRIQSGSYNEQFF
TRBV6-5	-	TRBJ2-3	-	TGTGCCGCTGACGCCCTCGGGGGACCCACAGATACGCAGTATTTT	CAADALGGPTDTQYF
TRBV5-1	once	TRBJ2-5	-	TGCGCCAGCAGCTTGGGCGGTCAAGAGACCCAGTACTTC	CASSLGGQETQYF
TRBV7-9	-	TRBJ2-7	-	TGTGCCAGCAGCTTAGGGGGCGGGATACTCTACGAGCAGTACTTC	CASSLGGGILYEQYF
TRBV5-1	few	TRBJ1-6	-	TGCGCCAGCAGCCCGCGGAATGGGGGGAATTCACCCCTCCACTTT	CASSPRNGGNSPLHF
TRBV7-9	few	TRBJ1-4	-	TGTGCCAGCAGCTTAGAAACAGTTAATGAAAAACTGTTTTTT	CASSLETVNEKLFF
TRBV18	-	TRBJ1-5	-	TGTGCCAGCTCACAAGGGGCAGGGTACAATCAGCCCCAGCATTTT	CASSQGAGYNQPQHF
TRBV6-5	-	TRBJ2-3	-	TGTGCCAGCAGTTACGGTGGACAAGGCGCAGATACGCAGTATTTT	CASSYGGQGADTQYF
TRBV28	-	TRBJ2-4	TRBD1	TGTGCCAGCAGTATAGACAGGGGGCCGGGAAACATTCAGTACTTC	CASSIDRGPGNIQYF
TRBV9	few	TRBJ2-5	TRBD2	TGTGCCAGCAGCCTACGGACTAGCGGAGGGCCAGAGACCCAGTACTTC	CASSLRTSGGPETQYF
TRBV4-1	-	TRBJ1-3	-	TGCGCCAGCAGCCGGGGGGGTTCTGGAAACACCATATATTTT	CASSRGGSGNTIYF
TRBV20-1	-	TRBJ2-3	-	TGCAGTGCTAGTCGAGGACTGGCTGACACAGATACGCAGTATTTT	CSASRGLADTDTQYF
TRBV7-9	-	TRBJ1-6	-	TGTGCCAGCAGGCCTAACAGGGCTCCTAATTCACCCCTCCACTTT	CASRPNRAPNSPLHF
TRBV9	-	TRBJ1-4	-	TGTGCCAGCAGCACCACCCCGACGTGGCGGGGGCTTGAAAAACTGTTTTTT	CASSTTPTWRGLEKLFF
TRBV24-1	-	TRBJ2-1	TRBD2	TGTGCCACCAGTGATTTGCGGACTAGCGGCGGCAATGAGCAGTTCTTC	CATSDLRTSGGNEQFF
TRBV5-6	-	TRBJ1-2	TRBD1	TGTGCCAGCAGTTTCCGGGACAGGGTAGAAGGCTACACCTTC	CASSFRDRVEGYTF
TRBV29-1	-	TRBJ1-1	-	TGCAGCGTTTTGGCGGTTTTCCACACTGAAGCTTTCTTT	CSVLAVFHTEAFF
TRBV29-1	-	TRBJ2-7	-	TGCAGCGCTGTTGAGGACAGCCTTACCTACGAGCAGTACTTC	CSAVEDSLTYEQYF
TRBV11-2	-	TRBJ2-1	-	TGTGCCAGCAGCCGAGGGACTTGGGAGCAGTTCTTC	CASSRGTWEQFF
TRBV10-3	-	TRBJ1-3	TRBD1	TGTGCCTCAGACTTAAAGGACAGGGGATATAGGAACACCATATATTTT	CASDLKDRGYRNTIYF
TRBV6-5	-	TRBJ1-6	TRBD1	TGTGCCAGCCAGGGACAGTATCCACCCCTCCACTTT	CASQGQYPPLHF
TRBV10-2	-	TRBJ2-2	-	TGCGCCAGCAGGGCCGGGACTGTAACCGGGGAGCTGTTTTTT	CASRAGTVTGELFF
TRBV7-2	-	TRBJ1-2	-	TGTGCCAGCAGCTCCCTCCGGGTACAGGGCGGATACACCTTC	CASSSLRVQGGYTF
TRBV6-6	-	TRBJ1-1	-	TGTGCCAGCAGCCAACTGGCGGGTAGGGCTGAAGCTTTCTTT	CASSQLAGRAEAFF
TRBV9	-	TRBJ2-1	TRBD2	TGTGCCAGCAGCGTAGCGGGGGGGCAAAACAATGAGCAGTTCTTC	CASSVAGGQNNEQFF
TRBV19	-	TRBJ1-4	TRBD1	TGTGCCAGTAGTATGGGACAGCTTTTAACTAATGAAAAACTGTTTTTT	CASSMGQLLTNEKLFF
TRBV2	-	TRBJ2-5	TRBD1	TGTGCCAGCAGTGAAGAAGGGGGCTCCCTTGGGTTGGCCCAGTACTTC	CASSEEGGSLGLAQYF
TRBV4-2	-	TRBJ2-2	-	TGTGCCAGCAGCCAAGAGAGGAGGGGCGGCACCGGGGAGCTGTTTTTT	CASSQERRGGTGELFF
TRBV24-1	-	TRBJ2-5	TRBD2	TGTGCCACCAGTGATGTCCTGGTAAGCGGGGTCAACCAAGAGACCCAGTACTTC	CATSDVLVSGVNQETQYF
TRBV21-1	-	TRBJ1-2	-	TGTGCCAGCAGTATCCGACATGCGACAGGGCAACCAACCCCTCACTATGGCTACACCTTC	CASSIRHATGQPTPHYGYTF
TRBV9	once	TRBJ1-4	TRBD1	TGTGCCAGCAGCACAACAGGGGGCTTCAATGAAAAACTGTTTTTT	CASSTTGGFNEKLFF
TRBV10-2	few	TRBJ1-1	TRBD1	TGCGCCAGCAGTGAGTCTAGGGGGCGGTTCGCTGAAGCTTTCTTT	CASSESRGRFAEAFF
TRBV18	-	TRBJ2-2	TRBD2	TGTGCCAGCTCACCTTATAGCGGGAGTCAGACCGGGGAGCTGTTTTTT	CASSPYSGSQTGELFF